The next 30 T cell receptor beta chains were all read from a single sample in a study of T cell clusters in autoimmune cytopenias. TRB was amplified from around 250 ng of peripheral blood genomic DNA per sample. One tube held mixed TRB-A and TRB-B primer pools for touch-down PCR. TCRdb re-called the multiplex PCR reads; every CDR3 protein appears as one record, without DNA. The sample's table shows a few thousand distinct CDR3 sequences. These data were also filed under a second study, of T cell repertoires in aging, cancer and after chemotherapy.

The sequencing input was peripheral blood. Receptors were obtained from a human donor in good health.

V usage is TRBV5-6 and J usage is TRBJ2-5. The CDR3 is 14 residues long. Germline V gene data show CDR1 as SGHDT and CDR2 as YYEEEE. The CDR3 is CASSDRKLRETQYF.

In terms of frequency, this clonotype is medium-sized. The rearrangement links TRBV19 to TRBJ2-4; TCRdb names TRBD1, which stays unverified in the absence of DNA. Germline V gene sequence: CDR1 LNHDA, CDR2 SQIVND (reference sequence). CDR3 size: 16 residues. This chain's CDR3 is CASRPPGQGDSNIQYF.

The chain carries TRBV6-5 and TRBJ2-2; TCRdb picks TRBD2, but there is no DNA to check that call. CDR3 length: 18 residues. Germline CDR1 reads MNHEY; CDR2 reads SVGAGI. This CDR3 is CASQLRTSGRWGTGELFF.

The rearrangement joins TRBV15 to TRBJ2-3; TCRdb proposes TRBD2, but this gene call is untestable without DNA. The CDR3 length is 15 residues. Germline values: CDR1 LNHNV, CDR2 YYDKDF (reference sequence). CDR3 sequence: CATSRVGGATDTQYF.

The chain has TRBV29-1 and TRBJ2-5; as DNA is missing, the TRBD1 call by TCRdb cannot be tested. Germline V gives CDR1 SQVTM, CDR2 ANQGSEA. The CDR3 contains 13 residues. The CDR3 here is CIRGGLRDGTQYF.

The chain recombines TRBV29-1 with TRBJ1-2; checking the TCRdb D call of TRBD1 is not possible without DNA. Germline V CDR1 and CDR2: SQVTM, ANQGSEA. CDR3 size: 12 residues. This chain's CDR3 is CSVGGGDYGYTF.

The CDR3 here is CASSFSYPGGGSDTQYF. The chain joins TRBV7-6 to TRBJ2-3; TCRdb's D call, TRBD1, is unchecked because there is no DNA. CDR1 is SGHVS, CDR2 FNYEAQ, per germline. This CDR3 has 17 residues.

This sequence joins TRBV19 and TRBJ2-6; TCRdb gives TRBD1 as the D gene, but with no DNA this cannot be confirmed. The CDR3 length is 19 residues. The germline CDR1 and CDR2 sequences are LNHDA and SQIVND (reference sequence). CDR3: CASSPGQGSSGSGANVLTF.

By frequency, this clonotype is medium-sized. The chain employs TRBV27 and TRBJ2-3; no DNA is available, so the TRBD1 call from TCRdb remains unchecked. Germline CDR1 is MNHEY and CDR2 is SMNVEV (reference sequence). CDR3 length: 15 residues. CDR3 amino acids: CASSFQDRGTDTQYF.

Judged by frequency, this clonotype is medium-sized. This chain links TRBV10-3 with TRBJ2-2; lacking DNA, the TRBD1 call made by TCRdb goes unchecked. The V gene's germline CDR1 is ENHRY and CDR2 SYGVKD. This CDR3 has 13 residues. CDR3 protein: CAATGSNTGELFF.

J is TRBJ2-1 and V is TRBV12-3 or TRBV12-4; the TRBD2 assignment by TCRdb is unverifiable without DNA. The CDR3 covers 16 residues. This chain's CDR3 is CASSLSSGGYYNEQFF.

This clonotype is classed as medium-sized by frequency. V and J are TRBV29-1 and TRBJ2-7; TCRdb's D gene call, TRBD2, goes unchecked for lack of DNA. The CDR3 extends over 13 amino acids. The germline CDR1 and CDR2 sequences are SQVTM and ANQGSEA. CDR3 sequence reads: CSGPGLASCEQYF.

This clonotype is deemed medium-sized (0.01 to 0.1%) by its frequency. The V call is TRBV29-1, the J call TRBJ2-3. The CDR3 extends over 11 amino acids. Germline loops: CDR1 SQVTM, CDR2 ANQGSEA. This chain's CDR3 is CSVDSSDTQYF.

This chain links TRBV6-1 with TRBJ2-1; TCRdb reports TRBD1, a call that lacks DNA to check it against. CDR3 length: 13 residues. CDR1 is MNHNS, CDR2 SASEGT, per germline. The chain's CDR3 is CASSDQGYNEQFF.

This chain connects TRBV12-3 or TRBV12-4 to TRBJ2-5; checking the TCRdb D call of TRBD2 is not possible without DNA. The CDR3 runs 14 residues. CDR3: CASSLRGSGETQYF.

This chain connects TRBV30 to TRBJ2-2; no DNA is available, so the TRBD2 call from TCRdb remains unchecked. This CDR3 comprises 13 residues. Germline CDR1 and CDR2: GTSNPN and SVGIG (reference sequence). This CDR3 reads CAWAEGNTGELFF. Using reference TRBV30 and TRBJ2-2 for the parts outside the CDR3, the full variable domain is SQTIHQWPATLVQPVGSPLSLECTVEGTSNPNLYWYRQAAGRGLQLLFYSVGIGQISSEVPQNLSASRPQDRQFILSSKKLLLSDSGFYLCAWAEGNTGELFFGEGSRLTVL.

The chain recombines TRBV5-6 with TRBJ2-5; absent DNA, TCRdb's TRBD1 call cannot be checked. The CDR3 runs 12 residues. From germline, CDR1 is SGHDT and CDR2 YYEEEE. The CDR3 loop reads CASSLQGETQYF.

The rearrangement joins TRBV15 to TRBJ2-7; TCRdb lists TRBD2, though no DNA is available to test this call. CDR1 is LNHNV and CDR2 is YYDKDF in the germline V gene (reference sequence). The CDR3 has 19 residues. The CDR3 is CATSSYGLGTDGMDYEQYF.

In terms of frequency, this clonotype is medium-sized. This chain links TRBV29-1 with TRBJ2-5; TCRdb names TRBD2, which stays unverified in the absence of DNA. Germline assignment: CDR1 SQVTM and CDR2 ANQGSEA. There are 19 residues in the CDR3. The CDR3 is CSVEARRLAGGLLEETQYF. Full variable domain (remainder filled in from reference TRBV29-1 and TRBJ2-5): SAVISQKPSRDICQRGTSLTIQCQVDSQVTMMFWYRQQPGQSLTLIATANQGSEATYESGFVIDKFPISRPNLTFSTLTVSNMSPEDSSIYLCSVEARRLAGGLLEETQYFGPGTRLLVL.

This rearrangement joins TRBV7-9 to TRBJ1-6; the D call of TRBD1 rests on TCRdb alone, since no DNA is present to check it. The CDR3 sequence is 16 residues long. CDR1 SEHNR and CDR2 FQNEAQ come from the germline V gene (reference sequence). The CDR3 sequence: CASSSRETGQNSPLHF.

This chain joins TRBV15 and TRBJ2-7; without DNA, the TCRdb call of TRBD1 cannot be checked. This CDR3 comprises 15 residues. Germline loops: CDR1 LNHNV, CDR2 YYDKDF (reference sequence). The CDR3 here is CATRGGRGRSDEQYF.

The J gene is TRBJ1-6, the V gene TRBV6-5. The CDR3 has 13 amino acids. The germline V gene encodes CDR1 MNHEY and CDR2 SVGAGI. CDR3 sequence reads: CASSSGPLRPLHF.

This chain uses TRBV5-4 with TRBJ2-7. The CDR3 consists of 13 residues. From germline, CDR1 is SGHNT and CDR2 YYREEE (reference sequence). CDR3 in amino acids: CASSLAGSHEQYF. The whole variable domain, filled in from reference TRBV5-4 and TRBJ2-7, reads ETGVTQSPTHLIKTRGQQVTLRCSSQSGHNTVSWYQQALGQGPQFIFQYYREEENGRGNFPPRFSGLQFPNYSSELNVNALELDDSALYLCASSLAGSHEQYFGPGTRLTVT.

The V call is TRBV27, the J call TRBJ1-1; checking the TCRdb D call of TRBD1 is not possible without DNA. CDR1 and CDR2 from the germline V gene are MNHEY and SMNVEV (reference sequence). This CDR3 is built from 13 residues. The CDR3 sequence: CASRGGADTEAFF.

V usage is TRBV27 and J usage is TRBJ2-3; the TCRdb D gene call, TRBD1, has no DNA to confirm it. The CDR3 spans 15 residues. The germline CDR1 and CDR2 sequences are MNHEY and SMNVEV (reference sequence). CDR3 loop: CASSLKGGLRDTQYF.

This chain joins TRBV20-1 and TRBJ2-2; checking the TCRdb D call of TRBD1 is not possible without DNA. Germline lookup yields CDR1 DFQATT and CDR2 SNEGSKA (reference sequence). This CDR3 has 16 amino acids. The CDR3 region is CSARTTGALVTGELFF.

The rearrangement joins TRBV6-1 to TRBJ2-7; the TRBD1 assignment by TCRdb is unverifiable without DNA. Germline V gives CDR1 MNHNS, CDR2 SASEGT. This CDR3 contains 14 residues. The CDR3 sequence is CASVPGILSYEQYF.

This clonotype is identified as medium-sized from frequency. The J gene is TRBJ1-4, the V gene TRBV5-6. The CDR3 covers 13 residues. Germline-derived CDR1 and CDR2 are SGHDT and YYEEEE. CDR3 amino acids: CASSPRRGEKLFF.

The chain recombines TRBV6-6 with TRBJ2-5; the D call of TRBD1 rests on TCRdb alone, since no DNA is present to check it. Germline V CDR1 and CDR2: MNHNY, SVGAGI (reference sequence). The CDR3 sequence is 16 residues long. CDR3 sequence reads: CASSPGQGAYQETQYF.

The chain has TRBV19 and TRBJ2-2; TCRdb picks TRBD1, but there is no DNA to check that call. The CDR3 has 17 residues. Germline V gene data show CDR1 as LNHDA and CDR2 as SQIVND (reference sequence). CDR3 in amino acids: CASSIGFGTPNTGELFF.